The T cell receptor (beta chain) described here comes from a study of T cells in narcolepsy. Data came from immunoSEQ multiplex PCR; TCRdb stores just in-frame clones and leaves some out. This sample has about 15,000 clones, with 65% to 90% found just once. Between the trimmed V and J ends, which lost 1 base and 7 bases, there was a span of 10 bases. The V gene's germline CDR1 is LNHDA and CDR2 SQIVND (reference sequence). This CDR3 contains 13 residues. The receptor's source is a human donor in good health. The sequencing input was memory (CD45RA-) CD4+ T cells from blood. The chain is built from TRBV19 and TRBJ2-5, with D possibly TRBD2 on 5 matching bases. CDR3 sequence: CASSIGRVGTQYF. CDR3 sequence (DNA): TGTGCCAGTAGTATAGGGCGGGTAGGGACCCAGTACTTC. The complete variable domain, with remaining parts taken from reference TRBV19 and TRBJ2-5, reads DGGITQSPKYLFRKEGQNVTLSCEQNLNHDAMYWYRQDPGQGLRLIYYSQIVNDFQKGDIAEGYSVSREKKESFPLTVTSAQKNPTAFYLCASSIGRVGTQYFGPGTRLLVL.